The 15 T cell receptor beta chains reported below all come from one sample, sequenced in a study of breast tumors, draining lymph nodes, adjacent tissues. TCRdb recomputed calls from the multiplex PCR reads with MiXCR, one row per CDR3 protein. The sample has 150,000 to 200,000 distinct CDR3 sequences; 25% to 40% are singletons. The lymph nodes were axillary draining lymph nodes from breast cancer patients. Sequenced input: axillary lymph node tissue. The receptors here all came from a female donor with breast cancer. Some clones in this sample may be carry-over from other donors' samples.

This clonotype was observed a single time. Given a much more abundant clone one base away, this may be a read error. The V call is TRBV6-2 or TRBV6-3, the J call TRBJ1-5; D is ambiguous. Germline loops: CDR1 MNHEY, CDR2 SVGEGT. The germline V and J ends were trimmed by 4 bases and 2 bases, with 12 bases remaining between them. The CDR3 loop spans 15 amino acids. The CDR3 sequence is CASSSSAGGNQPQHF. The CDR3 coding sequence is TGTGCCAGCAGTTCCTCGGCCGGAGGCAATCAGCCCCAGCATTTT.

This clonotype was seen at least ten times. This chain links TRBV7-3 with TRBJ2-1; TRBD2 aligns across 7 bases. J lost 9 bases, V lost 6 bases, and 11 bases had no gene match. Looked up from germline, CDR1 is SGHTA and CDR2 is FQGTGA. The CDR3 covers 14 residues. Written as DNA, the CDR3 is TGTGCCAGCAGTCAGACTAGCATCGCCGGTGAGCAGTTCTTC. This translates into CASSQTSIAGEQFF.

This clonotype was recorded many times. CDR3 protein: CASSPFGTGGYEQYF. CDR3 DNA: TGCGCCAGCAGCCCTTTTGGGACAGGGGGCTACGAGCAGTACTTC. This sequence joins TRBV4-1 and TRBJ2-7; 11 positions agree with TRBD1. Germline loops: CDR1 MGHRA, CDR2 YSYEKL. The length of the CDR3 is 15 residues. J lost 3 bases, V lost 4 bases, and 5 bases had no gene match.

The chain carries TRBV7-7 and TRBJ2-7, with D perhaps matching TRBD2 (6 bases). Germline V CDR1 and CDR2: SSHAT, FNYEAQ (reference sequence). CDR3 length: 15 amino acids. This CDR3 is CARDPRRREAYEQYF. The CDR3 bases are TGTGCTAGAGATCCCCGTCGCAGGGAGGCCTACGAGCAGTACTTC.

Of note for this clonotype: A much larger clone sits a single nucleotide away, making a read error possible. This chain connects TRBV18 to TRBJ2-7; the D call may be TRBD1 or TRBD2 (6 bases each). Germline loops: CDR1 KGHSH, CDR2 LQKENI. The CDR3 runs to 14 residues. CDR3 nucleotide sequence: TGTGGCAGCTCACCCACAAGAGGGGGGTACGAGCAGTACTTC. Its protein is CGSSPTRGGYEQYF.

This clonotype was recorded at least ten times. The chain is built from TRBV20-1 and TRBJ2-7; a possible D gene is TRBD1 (6 bases). V gave up 7 bases and J gave up 0 bases, with 10 bases separating them. The germline CDR1 and CDR2 sequences are DFQATT and SNEGSKA (reference sequence). The CDR3 is 12 residues long. CDR3 sequence reads: CSVPDSSYEQYF. In DNA, the CDR3 is TGCAGTGTTCCGGACAGCTCCTACGAGCAGTACTTC.

Ten or more counts support this clonotype. The rearrangement links TRBV4-2 to TRBJ2-7; a possible D gene is TRBD1 (6 bases). There are 16 residues in the CDR3. CDR1 is LGHNA and CDR2 is YNFKEQ in the germline V gene. Trimming removed 4 bases from V and 2 bases from J, with 18 bases in between. CDR3 nucleotides: TGTGCCAGCAGCCTCCCCGGGGCAGGGGTCCCCTACGAGCAGTACTTC. It yields the protein CASSLPGAGVPYEQYF.

This clonotype was seen ten or more times. The chain carries TRBV5-1 and TRBJ2-2; D is undetermined. Germline V gives CDR1 SGHRS, CDR2 YFSETQ. CDR3 length: 14 residues. The ends were cut back, 1 base at V and 2 bases at J, with 6 bases in the middle. The CDR3 reads CASSLYANTGELFF. As DNA, the CDR3 is TGCGCCAGCAGCTTGTATGCTAACACCGGGGAGCTGTTTTTT.

This clonotype was counted at least ten times. The V gene is TRBV5-1, the J gene TRBJ2-7; 7 bases map to TRBD1. This CDR3 has 13 amino acids. Germline V gene lookup returns CDR1 SGHRS and CDR2 YFSETQ. J gave up 6 bases and V 3 bases, and 6 bases lay outside the gene matches. The CDR3 reads CASSWDSTSEQYF. CDR3 sequence (DNA): TGCGCCAGCAGCTGGGACAGCACCAGCGAGCAGTACTTC.

The rearrangement joins TRBV25-1 to TRBJ1-1; D call uncertain. V was shortened by 5 bases and J by 6 bases, with 13 bases between the two germline ends. This CDR3 has 13 amino acids. Germline V gene lookup returns CDR1 MGHDK and CDR2 SYGVNS. CDR3 DNA: TGTGCCAGCAGTCCGAGTAAGGTGGCTGAAGCTTTCTTT. Protein product: CASSPSKVAEAFF. Based on the CDR3 plus reference TRBV25-1 and TRBJ1-1, the full variable domain is EADIYQTPRYLVIGTGKKITLECSQTMGHDKMYWYQQDPGMELHLIHYSYGVNSTEKGDLSSESTVSRIRTEHFPLTLESARPSHTSQYLCASSPSKVAEAFFGQGTRLTVV.

V usage is TRBV20-1 and J usage is TRBJ1-6, with 9 bases fitting TRBD1. The trim removed 3 bases at V and 2 bases at J, leaving 23 bases unmatched. The CDR3 contains 22 residues. Germline CDR1 and CDR2: DFQATT and SNEGSKA (reference sequence). The CDR3 DNA follows: TGCAGTGCTAGTCCTAGCGGGACTCGCGACAGGGGGACTTTGCCCTATAATTCACCCCTCCACTTT. Translated: CSASPSGTRDRGTLPYNSPLHF.

This clonotype came up a few times. CDR3 DNA: TGTGCCAGCAGTGGACAGGGGAACAATCAGCCCCAGCATTTT. This encodes CASSGQGNNQPQHF. The chain employs TRBV2 and TRBJ1-5; 8 nucleotides agree with TRBD1. V dropped 4 bases and J dropped 3; count of bases not matched to a gene: 2. This CDR3 has 14 amino acids. CDR1 and CDR2 (germline): SNHLY, FYNNEI.

This clonotype turned up a few times. A read error may be the cause here, since a much bigger clone is one base away. CDR3 residues: CASSGAETAFNLGSPLHF. For the CDR3, the DNA is TGTGCCAGCAGCGGGGCAGAGACAGCCTTTAATCTAGGATCACCCCTCCACTTT. The rearrangement uses TRBV11-2 and TRBJ1-6, with a possible D match to TRBD1 (5 bases). CDR1 and CDR2 (germline): SGHAT, FQNNGV. The CDR3 extends over 18 amino acids. The V and J ends lost 5 bases and 10 bases respectively, with 27 bases between them.

The rearrangement joins TRBV9 to TRBJ2-7; 9 bases match TRBD1. The CDR3 has 15 residues. Losses at the gene ends were 4 bases for V and 0 bases for J; bases not matched to a gene: 5. CDR1 is SGDLS and CDR2 is YYNGEE in the germline V gene. In nucleotides, the CDR3 is TGTGCCAGCAGCACAGACAGGGGGAACTCCTACGAGCAGTACTTC. Amino acid sequence: CASSTDRGNSYEQYF.

About this clonotype itself: The junction differs from germline at one of its ends, possibly a read error. CDR3 loop: CASSQDPTGTGANYGYTF. CDR3 nucleotide sequence: TGCGCCAGCAGCCAAGACCCCACGGGAACAGGAGCTAACTATGGCTACACCTTC. The chain carries TRBV5-8 and TRBJ1-2; weak D call: TRBD1 (5 bases). CDR1 is SGHTS and CDR2 is YDEGEE in the germline V gene. The CDR3 is made up of 18 amino acids.